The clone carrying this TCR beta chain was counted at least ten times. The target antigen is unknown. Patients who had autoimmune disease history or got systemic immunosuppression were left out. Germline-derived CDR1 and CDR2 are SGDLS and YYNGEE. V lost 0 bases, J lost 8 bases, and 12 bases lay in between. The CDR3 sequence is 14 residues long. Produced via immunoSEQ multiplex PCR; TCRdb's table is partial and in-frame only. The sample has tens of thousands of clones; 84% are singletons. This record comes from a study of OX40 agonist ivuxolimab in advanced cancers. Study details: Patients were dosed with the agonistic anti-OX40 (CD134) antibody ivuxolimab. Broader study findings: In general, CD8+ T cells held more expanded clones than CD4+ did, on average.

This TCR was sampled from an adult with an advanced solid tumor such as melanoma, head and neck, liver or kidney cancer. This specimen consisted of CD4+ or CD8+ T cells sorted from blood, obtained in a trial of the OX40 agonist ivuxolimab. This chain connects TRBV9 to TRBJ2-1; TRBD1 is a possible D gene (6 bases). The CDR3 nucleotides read TGTGCCAGCAGCGTAGCGCAGGGGTGGTATGAGCAGTTCTTC. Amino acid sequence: CASSVAQGWYEQFF.